The 29 T cell receptor beta chains in this list originate from one sample, sequenced in a study of metastatic and nonmetastatic thyroid tumors. TCRdb re-called clones from the PCR reads using MiXCR. The top ten clones hold roughly 20% of a sample with about 30,000 clones, about 40% of them seen once. No treatment of any kind had been given to any patient before thyroid surgery. Sequences were obtained from tumor tissue. These receptor sequences come from a female donor with papillary thyroid cancer or a benign thyroid nodule (not recorded which). Some clones in this sample may be carry-over from other donors' samples.

CDR3 nucleotide sequence: TGCAGTGCAAACAGGGGGTCCAATGAGCAGTTCTTC. It encodes CSANRGSNEQFF. The V call is TRBV20-1, the J call TRBJ2-1; 8 bases align to TRBD1. The CDR3 sequence is 12 residues long. Trimming cost V 6 bases and J 6 bases; bases outside gene matches: 4. CDR1 and CDR2 from the germline V gene are DFQATT and SNEGSKA (reference sequence).

This clone was detected a few times. Given a much more abundant clone one base away, this may be a read error. The J gene is TRBJ2-5, the V gene TRBV28, with 8 bases lining up with TRBD2. CDR1 is MDHEN and CDR2 is SYDVKM in the germline V gene. The CDR3 loop spans 15 amino acids. Trimming took 7 bases from V and 5 from J; bases not matched to a gene: 12. The CDR3 spells CASTLDSGMAETQYF. In DNA, the CDR3 is TGTGCCAGCACCCTTGATAGCGGGATGGCGGAGACCCAGTACTTC.

For the CDR3, the DNA is TGTGCCAGCAGCTGGGGACTAGTTGTTGGTGGCTCCTACGAGCAGTACTTC. Translating gives CASSWGLVVGGSYEQYF. This rearrangement joins TRBV11-1 to TRBJ2-7, with TRBD2 identical over 8 bases. Looked up from germline, CDR1 is SGHAT and CDR2 is FQDESV (reference sequence). Unmatched junction bases numbered 11, after V lost 4 bases and J lost 0 bases. The CDR3 has 17 residues. Looking up the rest from reference TRBV11-1 and TRBJ2-7 gives the full variable domain: EAEVAQSPRYKITEKSQAVAFWCDPISGHATLYWYRQILGQGPELLVQFQDESVVDDSQLPKDRFSAERLKGVDSTLKIQPAELGDSAMYLCASSWGLVVGGSYEQYFGPGTRLTVT.

This clone was recorded a few times. The rearrangement links TRBV12-3 or TRBV12-4 to TRBJ1-5; D is unresolved. The ends were cut back, 2 bases at V and 0 bases at J, with 5 bases in the middle. This CDR3 has 14 amino acids. CDR3 sequence reads: CASSLTYSNQPQHF. In DNA form, the CDR3 reads TGTGCCAGCAGTTTAACGTATAGCAATCAGCCCCAGCATTTT.

This clone was observed a few times. This chain joins TRBV6-5 and TRBJ2-6; no definite D call. Germline CDR1 and CDR2: MNHEY and SVGAGI. There are 17 residues in the CDR3. Trimming took 5 bases from V and 0 from J, leaving 14 bases between them. The CDR3 region has the DNA TGTGCCAGCAGTCTACAGAGATCCTACTCTGGGGCCAACGTCCTGACTTTC. It specifies CASSLQRSYSGANVLTF.

The chain couples TRBV30 to TRBJ1-2, with D possibly TRBD1 on 6 matching bases. The CDR3 runs 11 residues. V was pared by 8 bases and J by 0 bases, with 7 bases between. Germline loops: CDR1 GTSNPN, CDR2 SVGIG (reference sequence). CDR3 DNA: TGTGCCAGGACAGCTAACTATGGCTACACCTTC. Its translation: CARTANYGYTF.

In the case of this clone: A read error may account for a junction end that differs from germline. This rearrangement joins TRBV28 to TRBJ2-2; 7 nucleotides line up with TRBD1. Germline loops: CDR1 MDHEN, CDR2 SYDVKM. CDR3 length: 16 amino acids. DNA of the CDR3: TGTGCCAGCCGAGGCGCGCGTGAGGGGGCTACCGGGGAGCCGTTTTTT. The encoded protein is CASRGAREGATGEPFF.

The V call is TRBV19, the J call TRBJ2-3; 8 bases fit TRBD2. The CDR3 runs 17 residues. The germline gives CDR1 LNHDA, CDR2 SQIVND (reference sequence). J gave up 1 base and V 3 bases, and 9 bases lay outside the gene matches. CDR3 amino acids: CASSIPAGEEGTDTQYF. CDR3 nucleotides: TGTGCCAGTAGTATCCCAGCGGGAGAAGAAGGCACAGATACGCAGTATTTT.

The chain couples TRBV4-1 to TRBJ1-1; D call uncertain. Germline V CDR1 and CDR2: MGHRA, YSYEKL. The CDR3 covers 12 residues. V was shortened by 3 bases and J by 11 bases, with 13 bases between the two germline ends. For the CDR3, the DNA is TGCGCCAGCAGCCACGCCGGTTCGGGGGCTTTCTTT. Its protein is CASSHAGSGAFF.

V usage is TRBV5-1 and J usage is TRBJ1-2, with 10 bases fitting TRBD1. There are 14 residues in the CDR3. V lost 0 bases and J lost 5; bases outside the gene matches: 1. The germline gives CDR1 SGHRS, CDR2 YFSETQ. DNA of the CDR3: TGCGCCAGCAGCTTGGGGGACAGGGGTTATGGCTACACCTTC. The encoded protein is CASSLGDRGYGYTF. Supplemented by reference TRBV5-1 and TRBJ1-2, the full variable domain reads KAGVTQTPRYLIKTRGQQVTLSCSPISGHRSVSWYQQTPGQGLQFLFEYFSETQRNKGNFPGRFSGRQFSNSRSEMNVSTLELGDSALYLCASSLGDRGYGYTFGSGTRLTVV.

The rearrangement joins TRBV4-3 to TRBJ2-6; D is perhaps TRBD1 (6 bases). In germline, CDR1 is LGHNA, CDR2 YSLEER. The ends were cut back, 3 bases at V and 4 bases at J, with 13 bases in the middle. The CDR3 is made up of 16 amino acids. CDR3 loop: CASSQSRGYGANVLTF. CDR3 nucleotides: TGCGCCAGCAGCCAGAGCAGGGGTTACGGGGCCAACGTCCTGACTTTC.

Within the sample, this clone is medium-sized. The chain couples TRBV19 to TRBJ2-2; D gene unclear. The CDR3 is 15 residues long. Per the germline V gene, CDR1 is LNHDA and CDR2 is SQIVND (reference sequence). Trimming cost V 7 bases and J 3 bases, with 15 bases left between them. The CDR3 loop is CASTTTQADTGELFF. CDR3 nucleotides: TGTGCCAGTACCACCACCCAGGCAGACACCGGGGAGCTGTTTTTT.

This clone has just a few counts. The chain combines TRBV6-6 with TRBJ1-2; D not certain. CDR3 length: 15 residues. Germline loops: CDR1 MNHNY, CDR2 SVGAGI (reference sequence). Trimming removed 2 bases at V and 4 bases at J, with 14 bases between. The CDR3 coding sequence is TGTGCCAGCAGTTACGAAGGAGGTCGGGGCTATGGCTACACCTTC. This gives the protein CASSYEGGRGYGYTF.

This clone has a handful of counts. This chain uses TRBV9 with TRBJ2-1; 9 bases map to TRBD2. Germline-derived CDR1 and CDR2 are SGDLS and YYNGEE. The CDR3 runs 15 residues. V dropped 4 bases and J dropped 1; count of bases not matched to a gene: 3. In DNA form, the CDR3 reads TGTGCCAGCAGCTCTAGCGGGACTTCCTACAATGAGCAGTTCTTC. Translation gives CASSSSGTSYNEQFF.

This clone showed up just a few times. The chain uses TRBV6-1 and TRBJ1-2, with D uncertain. The V gene's germline CDR1 is MNHNS and CDR2 SASEGT. V was trimmed by 5 bases and J by 1 base, leaving 14 bases between them. This CDR3 region has 15 residues. Written as DNA, the CDR3 is TGTGCCAGCAGTCCAATCTTCCTGGGTAACTATGGCTACACCTTC. Amino acid sequence: CASSPIFLGNYGYTF.

This clone was counted between two and nine times. The chain couples TRBV3-1 to TRBJ2-1, with a tentative D call TRBD2 (5 bases). Germline-derived CDR1 and CDR2 are LGHDT and YNNKEL (reference sequence). V was cut by 0 bases and J by 0 bases, with 12 bases left in between. This CDR3 has 17 amino acids. The DNA of the CDR3 is TGTGCCAGCAGCCAAGATAAGGACTTAGGCTCCTACAATGAGCAGTTCTTC. Protein sequence: CASSQDKDLGSYNEQFF.

This clone was detected only a few times. V and J are TRBV6-2 or TRBV6-3 and TRBJ2-6; possibly TRBD1 for D (5 bases). CDR1 is MNHEY, CDR2 SVGEGT, per germline. The CDR3 loop spans 13 amino acids. V lost 10 bases and J 0 bases, leaving 7 bases between the germline ends. For the CDR3, the DNA is TGTGCCACAGGGAACTCTGGGGCCAACGTCCTGACTTTC. It yields the protein CATGNSGANVLTF.

The V and J genes are TRBV11-2 and TRBJ2-5; the match to TRBD2 covers 10 bases. The length of the CDR3 is 17 residues. Germline values: CDR1 SGHAT, CDR2 FQNNGV. After removal of 2 bases from V and 5 bases from J, the junction contained 11 bases not matched to a gene. In DNA form, the CDR3 reads TGTGCCAGCAGCTTATCTGGGGCTAGCGGGAGTCGGGAGACCCAGTACTTC. Translated, it gives CASSLSGASGSRETQYF.

This clone turned up a few times. The genes are TRBV6-5 and TRBJ2-1; D is perhaps TRBD2 (5 bases). The CDR3 extends over 13 amino acids. Germline-derived CDR1 and CDR2 are MNHEY and SVGAGI. V lost 3 bases and J lost 4, with 7 bases in between. The CDR3 here is CASSYGRYNEQFF. In nucleotides, the CDR3 is TGTGCCAGCAGTTATGGGAGATACAATGAGCAGTTCTTC.

The V call is TRBV12-3 or TRBV12-4, the J call TRBJ2-1, with a tentative D call TRBD1 (6 bases). This CDR3 region has 15 residues. Between the trimmed V and J ends, which lost 6 bases and 0 bases, there was a span of 12 bases. The CDR3 protein is CASRPDSSSYNEQFF. Here the CDR3 DNA reads TGTGCCAGCAGGCCGGACAGTAGCTCCTACAATGAGCAGTTCTTC.

This chain links TRBV15 with TRBJ2-2; possibly TRBD1 for D (6 bases). The CDR3 is made up of 16 amino acids. Germline V gene data show CDR1 as LNHNV and CDR2 as YYDKDF (reference sequence). Between the trimmed V and J ends, which lost 0 bases and 5 bases, there was a span of 13 bases. The CDR3 region is CATSRDRAGETGELFF. For the CDR3, the DNA is TGTGCCACCAGCAGAGATCGAGCAGGGGAAACCGGGGAGCTGTTTTTT.

This clone appeared a few times. The genes are TRBV6-1 and TRBJ2-2, with D possibly TRBD2 on 5 matching bases. V was clipped by 8 bases and J by 6 bases, with 16 bases between them. This CDR3 has 14 residues. Germline lookup yields CDR1 MNHNS and CDR2 SASEGT. As DNA, the CDR3 is TGTGCCAGCCGCTGGGGAGATCTGTCCGGGGAGCTGTTTTTT. It yields the protein CASRWGDLSGELFF.

This clone appeared a few times. The gene calls are TRBV7-9 and TRBJ1-2; D not resolved. Deletions cut 3 bases from V and 8 bases from J, with 13 bases between. The germline V gene has CDR1 SEHNR and CDR2 FQNEAQ (reference sequence). The CDR3 runs to 13 residues. As DNA, the CDR3 is TGTGCCAGCAGCTTCCCGAGTGTTCAGGGCTACACCTTC. It specifies CASSFPSVQGYTF. The whole variable domain, filled in from reference TRBV7-9 and TRBJ1-2, reads DTGVSQNPRHKITKRGQNVTFRCDPISEHNRLYWYRQTLGQGPEFLTYFQNEAQLEKSRLLSDRFSAERPKGSFSTLEIQRTEQGDSAMYLCASSFPSVQGYTFGSGTRLTVV.

The chain recombines TRBV6-5 with TRBJ1-2, with D hard to call. This CDR3 spans 13 amino acids. V lost 5 bases to trimming and J lost 9 bases, with 16 bases between them. CDR1 and CDR2 from the germline V gene are MNHEY and SVGAGI. DNA for the CDR3: TGTGCCAGCAGTGACGGGCCGATTCTGAGCTACACCTTC. Translating gives CASSDGPILSYTF.

Concerning this clone: At the DNA level, this CDR3 is encoded by other sequences in the same sample as well. V is TRBV6-1 and J is TRBJ2-3; 10 bases fit TRBD2. Germline V gives CDR1 MNHNS, CDR2 SASEGT. The CDR3 covers 14 residues. V dropped 2 bases and J dropped 4; count of bases not matched to a gene: 0. The CDR3 coding sequence is TGTGCCAGCAGTGAACTAGCGGGGGCAGATACGCAGTATTTT. Amino acid sequence: CASSELAGADTQYF.

This clone was counted once. The chain recombines TRBV7-9 with TRBJ2-7, with TRBD1 matching over 7 bases. Germline CDR1 SEHNR, CDR2 FQNEAQ (reference sequence). V gave up 3 bases and J gave up 5 bases; unmatched junction bases: 4. CDR3 length: 13 amino acids. The CDR3 bases are TGTGCCAGCAGCTTTGGACAGGCCGACGAGCAGTACTTC. Its protein is CASSFGQADEQYF.

The chain is built from TRBV19 and TRBJ2-2; tentatively, D is TRBD2 (6 bases). V was cut by 3 bases and J by 4 bases, with 15 bases left in between. CDR1 is LNHDA, CDR2 SQIVND, per germline (reference sequence). This CDR3 has 16 amino acids. The CDR3, as DNA: TGTGCCAGTAGTATTGTCGGGGGAATGGGCACCGGGGAGCTGTTTTTT. Translated: CASSIVGGMGTGELFF.

The rearrangement joins TRBV9 to TRBJ2-7, with D tentatively TRBD2 (5 bases). The CDR3 is 13 amino acids. Germline V CDR1 and CDR2: SGDLS, YYNGEE. V lost 3 bases and J lost 0, with 7 bases in between. This CDR3 reads CASSGRTSYEQYF. The CDR3 nucleotides are TGTGCCAGCAGCGGGAGGACCTCCTACGAGCAGTACTTC.

This clone was observed a handful of times. The chain links TRBV4-1 to TRBJ2-7; 7 bases line up with TRBD1. Germline values: CDR1 MGHRA, CDR2 YSYEKL. The CDR3 is 14 amino acids. The V gene end was trimmed by 4 bases and the J gene end by 5 bases; junction bases not matched to a gene: 8. CDR3 loop: CASSRRQGENEQYF. The CDR3 nucleotides are TGCGCCAGCAGCCGCAGACAGGGAGAGAACGAGCAGTACTTC.